These 4 T cell receptor beta chains were all obtained from the same sample, sequenced in a study of blood T cell repertoires in COVID-19 (dated by TCRdb to 2018 to 2021). The library was produced with the immunoSEQ multiplex PCR assay. In TCRdb, the immuneACCESS table is reduced to in-frame sequences with V and J assigned. These tables do not hold every clone; where another copy was compared, an unresolved V gene accounts for under half, and the others remain unexplained. The sample table contains under 100,000 clones; only one count was recorded for approximately 88% of them. Approximately 3.6% of the sample is taken by the ten largest. Sequenced: peripheral blood. The receptors come from a woman aged 70 to 79 with acute or convalescent COVID-19.

The chain couples TRBV28 to TRBJ1-5; the match to TRBD1 covers 8 bases. This CDR3 spans 18 amino acids. Germline V CDR1 and CDR2: MDHEN, SYDVKM. Trimming cost V 4 bases and J 3 bases; bases outside gene matches: 14. The CDR3 spells CASSYYTYRQGFNQPQHF. In nucleotides, the CDR3 is TGTGCCAGCAGTTATTACACATATCGACAGGGGTTCAATCAGCCCCAGCATTTT.

The chain employs TRBV7-9 and TRBJ1-2; 11 bases align to TRBD1. Germline-derived CDR1 and CDR2 are SEHNR and FQNEAQ (reference sequence). V shed 0 bases, J shed 6 bases, and the junction held 3 bases outside the gene matches. The CDR3 is 15 residues long. This chain's CDR3 is CASSLAGQGAHGYTF. Written as DNA, the CDR3 is TGTGCCAGCAGCTTAGCCGGACAGGGGGCCCATGGCTACACCTTC.

Here the CDR3 reads CASGLKDRFCEQYV. The CDR3 bases are TGTGCTAGTGGTTTGAAGGACAGGTTTTGTGAGCAGTACGTC. The chain combines TRBV12-5 with TRBJ2-7, with 7 bases identical to TRBD1. V shed 2 bases, J shed 7 bases, and the junction held 8 bases outside the gene matches. Germline CDR1 LGHNT, CDR2 FRNRAP. The CDR3 totals 14 residues.

The chain links TRBV4-1 to TRBJ2-2, with D possibly being TRBD1 (6 bases). The CDR3 is made up of 16 amino acids. Trimming left V 0 bases short and J 7 bases short, with 15 bases between. CDR1 is MGHRA, CDR2 YSYEKL, per germline. Here the CDR3 DNA reads TGCGCCAGCAGCCAAGAATCTAGGCAGGGGATCGGGGAGCTGTTTTTT. Amino acid sequence: CASSQESRQGIGELFF.